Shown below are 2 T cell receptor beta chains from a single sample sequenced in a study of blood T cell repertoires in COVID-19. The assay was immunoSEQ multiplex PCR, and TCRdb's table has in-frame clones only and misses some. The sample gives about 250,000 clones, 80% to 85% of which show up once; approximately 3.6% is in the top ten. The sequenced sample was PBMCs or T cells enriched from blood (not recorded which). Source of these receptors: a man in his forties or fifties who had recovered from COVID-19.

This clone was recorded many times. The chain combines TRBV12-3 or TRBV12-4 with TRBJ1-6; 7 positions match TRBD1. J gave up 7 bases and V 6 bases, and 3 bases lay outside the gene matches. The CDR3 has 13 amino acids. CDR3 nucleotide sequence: TGTGCCAGCAGGTCAGGGGGGAATTCACCCCTCCACTTT. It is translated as CASRSGGNSPLHF.

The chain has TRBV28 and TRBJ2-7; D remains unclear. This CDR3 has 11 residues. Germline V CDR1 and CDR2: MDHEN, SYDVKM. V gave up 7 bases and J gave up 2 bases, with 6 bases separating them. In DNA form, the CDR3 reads TGTGCCAGCACTGCAGCCTACGAGCAGTACTTC. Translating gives CASTAAYEQYF.